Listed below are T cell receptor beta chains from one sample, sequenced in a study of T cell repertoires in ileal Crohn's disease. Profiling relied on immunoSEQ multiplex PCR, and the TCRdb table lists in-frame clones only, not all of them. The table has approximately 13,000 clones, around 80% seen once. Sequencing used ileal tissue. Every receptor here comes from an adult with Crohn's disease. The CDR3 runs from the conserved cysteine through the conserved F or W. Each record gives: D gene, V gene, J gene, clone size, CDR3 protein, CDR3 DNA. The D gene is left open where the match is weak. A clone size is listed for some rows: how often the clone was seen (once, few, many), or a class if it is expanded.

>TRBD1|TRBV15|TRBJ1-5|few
CATSLDRGSNQPQHF
TGTGCCACCAGCTTAGACAGGGGGAGCAATCAGCCCCAGCATTTT
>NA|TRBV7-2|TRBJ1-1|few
CASSLVPGRAEAFF
TGTGCCAGCAGCTTAGTCCCGGGGAGAGCTGAAGCTTTCTTT
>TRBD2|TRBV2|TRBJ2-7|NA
CASSEPGLAGYEQYF
TGTGCCAGCAGTGAACCAGGACTAGCGGGCTACGAGCAGTACTTC
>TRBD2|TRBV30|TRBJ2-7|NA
CALVVGRASEQYF
TGTGCCCTAGTGGTCGGGAGGGCCAGCGAGCAGTACTTC
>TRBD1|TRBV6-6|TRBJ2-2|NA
CASSLGTGGIGELFF
TGTGCCAGCAGCCTCGGGACAGGGGGCATAGGGGAGCTGTTTTTT
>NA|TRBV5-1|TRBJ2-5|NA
CASSLASRARETQYF
TGCGCCAGCAGCTTGGCCTCGAGGGCTCGAGAGACCCAGTACTTC
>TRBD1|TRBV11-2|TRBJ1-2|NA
CASSLDWTGGNYGYTF
TGTGCCAGCAGCTTAGATTGGACAGGGGGTAACTATGGCTACACCTTC
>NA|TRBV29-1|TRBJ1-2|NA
CSVEQGLFYNYGYTF
TGCAGCGTTGAACAGGGACTATTTTATAACTATGGCTACACCTTC
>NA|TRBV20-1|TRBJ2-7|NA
CSASRQDEQYF
TGCAGTGCTAGCCGACAGGACGAGCAGTACTTC
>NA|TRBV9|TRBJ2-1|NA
CASSVTFVGDSYNEQFF
TGTGCCAGCAGCGTAACTTTCGTAGGGGACTCTTACAATGAGCAGTTCTTC
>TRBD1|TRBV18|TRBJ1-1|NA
CASSPGQGANHEAFF
TGTGCCAGCTCACCAGGGCAGGGGGCGAATCATGAAGCTTTCTTT
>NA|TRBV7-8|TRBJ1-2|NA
CASSLQSYGYTF
TGTGCCAGCAGCCTACAGTCGTATGGCTACACCTTC
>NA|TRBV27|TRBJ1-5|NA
CASRPKEGGRSQPQHF
TGTGCCAGCAGGCCAAAAGAGGGAGGGCGTAGTCAGCCCCAGCATTTT
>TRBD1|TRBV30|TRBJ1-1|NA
CAWMGQHNTEAFF
TGTGCCTGGATGGGACAGCATAACACTGAAGCTTTCTTT
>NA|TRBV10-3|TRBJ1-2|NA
CAISETQKPDYGYTF
TGTGCCATCAGTGAGACCCAGAAACCCGACTATGGCTACACCTTC
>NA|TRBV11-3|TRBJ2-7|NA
CASSLGGGEQYF
TGTGCCAGCAGCTTAGGGGGCGGCGAGCAGTACTTC
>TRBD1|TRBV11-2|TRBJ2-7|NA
CASSPPGQRYEQYF
TGTGCCAGCAGTCCCCCGGGACAGCGATACGAGCAGTACTTC
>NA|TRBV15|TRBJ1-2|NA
CATSRDRNYGYTF
TGTGCCACCAGCAGAGACAGAAACTATGGCTACACCTTC
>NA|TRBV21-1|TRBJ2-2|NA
CASSKTQGAGTGELFF
TGTGCCAGCAGCAAGACGCAGGGGGCAGGCACCGGGGAGCTGTTTTTT
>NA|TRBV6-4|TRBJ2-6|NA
CASSKGDSGANVLTF
TGTGCCAGCTCGAAGGGGGACTCTGGGGCCAACGTCCTGACTTTC
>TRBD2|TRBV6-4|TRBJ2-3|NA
CASSDSGTSGTDTQYF
TGTGCCAGCAGTGACTCCGGGACTAGCGGCACAGATACGCAGTATTTT
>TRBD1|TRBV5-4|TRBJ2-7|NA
CASSPGSGTGNIEQYF
TGTGCCAGCAGCCCTGGAAGCGGGACAGGGAATATAGAGCAGTACTTC
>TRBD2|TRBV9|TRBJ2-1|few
CASSVEAGGEKNEQFF
TGTGCCAGCAGCGTAGAGGCGGGGGGAGAGAAAAATGAGCAGTTCTTC
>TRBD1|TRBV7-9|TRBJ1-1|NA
CASEGQMNTEAFF
TGTGCCAGCGAGGGACAGATGAACACTGAAGCTTTCTTT
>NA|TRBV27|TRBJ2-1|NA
CASSFGLVSDEQFF
TGTGCCAGCAGTTTTGGTTTAGTTTCGGATGAGCAGTTCTTC
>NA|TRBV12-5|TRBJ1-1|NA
CASGIGGAVPEAFF
TGTGCTAGTGGCATCGGGGGGGCCGTGCCTGAAGCTTTCTTT
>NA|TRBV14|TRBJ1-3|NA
CASSQPLLGNTIYF
TGTGCCAGCAGCCAACCTCTGTTGGGAAACACCATATATTTT
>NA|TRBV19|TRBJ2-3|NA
CASSNAGTDTQYF
TGTGCCAGTAGTAACGCGGGCACAGATACGCAGTATTTT
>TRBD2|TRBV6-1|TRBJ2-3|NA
CASSEGLAGSITQYF
TGTGCCAGCAGTGAGGGACTAGCGGGGAGCATTACGCAGTATTTT
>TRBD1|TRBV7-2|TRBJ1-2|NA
CASSFQGTGLLANYGYTF
TGTGCCAGCAGCTTTCAAGGGACAGGGCTTCTCGCTAACTATGGCTACACCTTC
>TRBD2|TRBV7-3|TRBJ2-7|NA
CASSLTGLAGGGEQYF
TGTGCCAGCAGCTTAACGGGACTAGCGGGAGGGGGGGAGCAGTACTTC
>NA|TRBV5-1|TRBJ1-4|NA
CASSLAADRARVF
TGCGCCAGCAGCTTGGCCGCCGACAGAGCTCGGGTATTT
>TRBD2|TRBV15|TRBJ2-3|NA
CATSRESPPLADGTDTQYF
TGTGCCACCAGCAGAGAATCCCCTCCGCTAGCGGATGGCACAGATACGCAGTATTTT
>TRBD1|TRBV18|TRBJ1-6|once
CASSPDRGGDNSPLHF
TGTGCCAGCTCACCGGACAGGGGTGGGGATAATTCACCCCTCCACTTT
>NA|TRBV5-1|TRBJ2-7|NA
CASSLARSYEQYF
TGCGCCAGCAGCTTGGCCCGCTCCTACGAGCAGTACTTC
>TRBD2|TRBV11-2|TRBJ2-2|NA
CASSSGLAGSNTGELFF
TGTGCCAGCAGCTCGGGACTAGCGGGATCGAACACCGGGGAGCTGTTTTTT
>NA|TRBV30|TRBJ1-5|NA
CAWSVPSGAYNQPQHF
TGTGCCTGGAGTGTACCGAGCGGGGCATACAATCAGCCCCAGCATTTT
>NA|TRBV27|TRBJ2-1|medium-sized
CASSLLAPRDEQFF
TGTGCCAGCAGTCTTCTAGCCCCAAGGGATGAGCAGTTCTTC
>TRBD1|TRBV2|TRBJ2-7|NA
CASTWTGDQSEQYF
TGTGCCAGCACCTGGACAGGGGACCAGAGCGAGCAGTACTTC
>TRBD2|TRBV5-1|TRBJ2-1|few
CASSSITSGGLNEQFF
TGCGCCAGCAGCTCGATTACTAGCGGGGGGCTCAATGAGCAGTTCTTC
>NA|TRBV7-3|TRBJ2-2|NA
CASSLNSRAATGELFF
TGTGCCAGCAGCTTAAATTCACGAGCGGCCACCGGGGAGCTGTTTTTT
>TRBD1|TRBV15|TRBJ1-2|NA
CATSRDRGAILYTF
TGTGCCACCAGCAGAGACAGGGGGGCCATCCTCTACACCTTC
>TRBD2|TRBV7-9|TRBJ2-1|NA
CASSPTGLAGGEQFF
TGTGCCAGCAGCCCAACGGGACTAGCGGGAGGCGAGCAGTTCTTC
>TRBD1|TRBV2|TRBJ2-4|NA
CASSDGTGGGIQYF
TGTGCCAGCAGTGATGGTACAGGGGGCGGCATTCAGTACTTC
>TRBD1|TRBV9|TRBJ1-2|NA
CASSPTTGGSYGYTF
TGTGCCAGCAGCCCAACGACAGGGGGCTCCTATGGCTACACCTTC
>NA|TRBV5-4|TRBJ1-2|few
CASSLVGRGGDDGYTF
TGTGCCAGCAGCTTGGTGGGAAGAGGGGGGGACGATGGCTACACCTTC
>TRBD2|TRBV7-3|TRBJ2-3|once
CASSRDRLAHTQYF
TGTGCCAGCAGCCGAGACCGACTAGCACATACGCAGTATTTT
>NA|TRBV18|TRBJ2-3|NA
CASSPLSRGTSTDTQYF
TGTGCCAGCTCACCCCTCTCTCGGGGGACTAGCACAGATACGCAGTATTTT
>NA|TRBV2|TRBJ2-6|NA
CASSEALSGANVLTF
TGTGCCAGCAGTGAAGCGTTATCTGGGGCCAACGTCCTGACTTTC
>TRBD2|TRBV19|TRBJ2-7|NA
CATGLAGGPSYEQYF
TGTGCCACCGGGTTAGCGGGAGGACCCTCCTACGAGCAGTACTTC
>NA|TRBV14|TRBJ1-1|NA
CASSHLYMNTEAFF
TGTGCCAGCAGCCATTTGTACATGAACACTGAAGCTTTCTTT
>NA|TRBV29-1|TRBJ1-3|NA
CSVDTSPGNTIYF
TGCAGCGTTGACACTTCTCCTGGAAACACCATATATTTT
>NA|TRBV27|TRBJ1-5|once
CASRRGFMKPQHF
TGTGCCAGCAGAAGAGGGTTTATGAAGCCCCAGCATTTT